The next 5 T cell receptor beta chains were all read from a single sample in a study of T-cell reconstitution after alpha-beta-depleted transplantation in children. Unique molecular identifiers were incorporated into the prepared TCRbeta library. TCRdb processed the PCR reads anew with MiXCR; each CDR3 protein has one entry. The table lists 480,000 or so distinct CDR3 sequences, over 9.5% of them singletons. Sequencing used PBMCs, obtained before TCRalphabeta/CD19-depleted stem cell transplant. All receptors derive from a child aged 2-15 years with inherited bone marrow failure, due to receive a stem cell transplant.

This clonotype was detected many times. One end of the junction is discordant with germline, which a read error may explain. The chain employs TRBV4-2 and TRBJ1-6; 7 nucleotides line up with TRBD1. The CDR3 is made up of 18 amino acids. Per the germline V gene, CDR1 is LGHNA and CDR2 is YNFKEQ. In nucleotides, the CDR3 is TGTGCCATCAGCCAAGATATGACAGGGCGCTCCTATAATTCACCCCTCCACTTT. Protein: CAISQDMTGRSYNSPLHF.

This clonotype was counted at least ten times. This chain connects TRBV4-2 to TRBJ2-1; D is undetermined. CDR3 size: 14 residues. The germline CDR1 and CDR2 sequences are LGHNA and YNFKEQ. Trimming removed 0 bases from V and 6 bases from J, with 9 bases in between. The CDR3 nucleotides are TGTGCCAGCAGCCAAGAAACCCTCTCCAATGAGCAGTTCTTC. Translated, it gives CASSQETLSNEQFF.

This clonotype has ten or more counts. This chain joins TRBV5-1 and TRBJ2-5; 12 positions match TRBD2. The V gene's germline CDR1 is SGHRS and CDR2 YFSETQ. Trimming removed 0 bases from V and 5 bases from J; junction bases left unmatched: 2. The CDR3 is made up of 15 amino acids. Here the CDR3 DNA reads TGCGCCAGCAGCTTGGCTAGCGGGAGGGACGAGACCCAGTACTTC. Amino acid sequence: CASSLASGRDETQYF.

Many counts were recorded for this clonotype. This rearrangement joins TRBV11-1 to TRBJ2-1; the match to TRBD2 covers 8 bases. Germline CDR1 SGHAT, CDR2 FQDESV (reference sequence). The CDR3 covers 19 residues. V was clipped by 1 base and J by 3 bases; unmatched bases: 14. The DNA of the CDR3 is TGTGCCAGCAGCTTAGTAGGGCTAGCGGGCCATGCTCTCTACAATGAGCAGTTCTTC. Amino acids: CASSLVGLAGHALYNEQFF.

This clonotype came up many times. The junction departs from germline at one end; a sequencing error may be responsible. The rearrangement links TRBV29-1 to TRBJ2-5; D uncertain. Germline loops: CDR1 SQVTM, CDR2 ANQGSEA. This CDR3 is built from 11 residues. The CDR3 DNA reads TGCAGCGTTGAAGATGTGGACCCAAGACGCTTC. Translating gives CSVEDVDPRRF.